One and the same sample provided the 9 T cell receptor beta chains below, sequenced in a study of blood T cells in healthy people across ages. The second PCR ran roughly 6 to 11 cycles with a sample-barcoded 5' primer and J-beta primers. Using its own MiXCR run on the 5' RACE reads, TCRdb lists one record per CDR3 protein. The sample shows about 930,000 distinct CDR3 sequences, 29% of them seen only once. This same sample was also part of a study on T cells of mothers and their children.

The source material was blood. The receptor set was obtained from a woman between 35 and 50 years old in good health.

This clonotype came up a few times. The chain joins TRBV7-2 to TRBJ1-4; 8 bases are shared with TRBD1. The CDR3 sequence is 15 residues long. CDR1 and CDR2 from the germline V gene are SGHTA and FQGNSA. V shed 5 bases, J shed 4 bases, and the junction held 6 bases outside the gene matches. The CDR3 loop is CASSTGQGINEKLFF. CDR3 nucleotide sequence: TGTGCCAGCAGCACTGGACAGGGAATTAATGAAAAACTGTTTTTT.

This clonotype was counted between two and nine times. A read error may explain this, as a much larger clone is one base away. The chain recombines TRBV12-3 or TRBV12-4 with TRBJ2-3; 7 positions match TRBD1. The CDR3 is 16 residues long. V shed 1 base, J shed 4 bases, and the junction held 8 bases outside the gene matches. This chain's CDR3 is CASSLDETGSADTQYF. CDR3 nucleotide sequence: TGTGCCAGCAGTTTAGACGAGACAGGGAGCGCAGATACGCAGTATTTT.

In its sample, this clonotype was seen many times. The chain combines TRBV12-3 or TRBV12-4 with TRBJ2-4; TRBD1 aligns across 7 bases. V shed 7 bases, J shed 1 base, and the junction held 10 bases outside the gene matches. The CDR3 is 16 residues long. The CDR3 loop reads CASMIKGAIAKNIQYF. CDR3 DNA: TGTGCCAGCATGATAAAGGGGGCTATCGCCAAAAACATTCAGTACTTC.

This clonotype was seen ten or more times. The chain employs TRBV9 and TRBJ1-2; TRBD1 matches 8 bases. The CDR3 runs 15 residues. Germline assignment: CDR1 SGDLS and CDR2 YYNGEE. V gave up 4 bases and J gave up 4 bases; unmatched junction bases: 9. CDR3 DNA: TGTGCCAGCAGCACCGGACAGGGTTCGGGCTATGGCTACACCTTC. Its protein product is CASSTGQGSGYGYTF.

This clonotype appeared a few times. The chain links TRBV14 to TRBJ2-7; 7 bases map to TRBD1. This CDR3 has 11 residues. Germline V lookup: CDR1 SGHDN, CDR2 FVKESK. V was pared by 3 bases and J by 13 bases, with 6 bases of the junction left unmatched. CDR3 DNA sequence: TGTGCCAGCAGCCAGGCCGGGACAGCCTACTTC. Protein: CASSQAGTAYF.

V and J are TRBV2 and TRBJ1-1; D might be TRBD1 (5 bases). V lost 7 bases and J 3 bases, leaving 15 bases between the germline ends. Germline V gene data show CDR1 as SNHLY and CDR2 as FYNNEI. The CDR3 loop spans 14 amino acids. The CDR3 is CASIPDPRDTEAFF. CDR3 nucleotide sequence: TGTGCCAGCATTCCCGACCCCAGGGACACTGAAGCTTTCTTT. The full variable domain, rest sourced from reference TRBV2 and TRBJ1-1, is EPEVTQTPSHQVTQMGQEVILRCVPISNHLYFYWYRQILGQKVEFLVSFYNNEISEKSEIFDDQFSVERPDGSNFTLKIRSTKLEDSAMYFCASIPDPRDTEAFFGQGTRLTVV.

This clonotype was observed many times. This chain links TRBV2 with TRBJ2-4, with D possibly matching TRBD2 (7 bases). CDR1 is SNHLY, CDR2 FYNNEI, per germline. Trimming shortened V by 7 bases and J by 8 bases, and 18 bases separated the two germline ends. CDR3 length: 14 amino acids. The CDR3 is CASTAGARVDIQYF. The CDR3 DNA sequence: TGTGCCAGCACCGCGGGGGCGAGGGTGGACATTCAGTACTTC. Full variable domain (rest looked up from reference TRBV2 and TRBJ2-4): EPEVTQTPSHQVTQMGQEVILRCVPISNHLYFYWYRQILGQKVEFLVSFYNNEISEKSEIFDDQFSVERPDGSNFTLKIRSTKLEDSAMYFCASTAGARVDIQYFGAGTRLSVL.

This chain links TRBV7-2 with TRBJ2-5; TRBD2 is a possible D gene (5 bases). This CDR3 region has 14 residues. Germline values: CDR1 SGHTA, CDR2 FQGNSA. Deletions cut 4 bases from V and 2 bases from J, with 11 bases between. The CDR3 DNA is TGTGCCAGCAGCTCCGGAGAGGGACAAGAGACCCAGTACTTC. Its protein product is CASSSGEGQETQYF.

The chain recombines TRBV11-2 with TRBJ2-3; 9 nucleotides match TRBD2. J lost 1 base, V lost 4 bases, and 15 bases had no gene match. CDR3 length: 19 amino acids. CDR1 and CDR2 from the germline V gene are SGHAT and FQNNGV. CDR3 in amino acids: CASSSWPPSGDVGTDTQYF. CDR3 sequence (DNA): TGTGCCAGCAGCTCCTGGCCCCCTAGCGGGGATGTGGGCACAGATACGCAGTATTTT.